The entry below gives a single T cell receptor beta chain sequence along with its context. This entry belongs to a study of blood T cell repertoires in COVID-19. Study-level information: The samples span acute and convalescent COVID-19 from the United States, Italy and Spain. In each case, the material was cDNA or gDNA derived from T cells, B-cell-depleted T cells, or PBMCs.

The CDR3 loop spans 12 amino acids. V was cut by 2 bases and J by 5 bases, with 6 bases left in between. Germline CDR1 SGHTA, CDR2 FQGNSA. Per the original data handling: Reference gene primer amplification gave nucleated cell count estimates. Clones were read by immunoSEQ multiplex PCR, and TCRdb kept only the in-frame ones, dropping some. That table supplies the V and J calls and clone size; D and trimming were determined from the DNA. Found here are 300,000 to 450,000 clones, approximately 80% of them singletons; the top ten hold roughly 1.1%. This TCR derives from a human donor with acute or convalescent COVID-19. The donor label of this sample is uncertain. The chain couples TRBV7-2 to TRBJ2-5; no clear D gene. Sequences were obtained from peripheral blood. CDR3 amino acids: CASSLFGETQYF. The CDR3, as DNA: TGTGCCAGCAGCTTATTCGGGGAGACCCAGTACTTC.